One sample yielded the 15 T cell receptor beta chains listed below, sequenced in a study of blood T cell repertoires in COVID-19. Produced via immunoSEQ multiplex PCR; TCRdb's table is partial and in-frame only. The table lists hundreds of thousands of clones, about nine tenths of them singletons. Sequencing was performed on PBMCs or T cells enriched from blood (not recorded which). The receptors stem from a woman aged 18-35 years who had recovered from COVID-19.

The chain combines TRBV10-3 with TRBJ2-3; 11 bases map to TRBD2. The trim removed 11 bases at V and 0 bases at J, leaving 4 bases unmatched. There are 14 residues in the CDR3. CDR1 is ENHRY and CDR2 is SYGVKD in the germline V gene. For the CDR3, the DNA is TGTGCCGCGGGGACTAGCGGCAGCACAGATACGCAGTATTTT. The encoded protein is CAAGTSGSTDTQYF.

The chain couples TRBV11-3 to TRBJ2-7; D not resolved. Trimming took off 3 bases at V and 1 base at J, with 13 bases between the two ends. Per the germline V gene, CDR1 is SGHNT and CDR2 is YENEEA. The CDR3 runs to 15 residues. This CDR3 is CASSLWAQTSYEQYF. The DNA for the CDR3 is TGTGCCAGCAGCTTGTGGGCGCAGACGTCCTACGAGCAGTACTTC.

The J gene is TRBJ1-2, the V gene TRBV24-1; D perhaps matches TRBD1 (6 bases). V was pared by 5 bases and J by 2 bases, with 11 bases between. The germline V gene encodes CDR1 KGHDR and CDR2 SFDVKD. CDR3 length: 14 amino acids. CDR3 sequence reads: CATSARTDNYGYTF. As DNA, the CDR3 is TGTGCCACCAGTGCCCGGACAGACAACTATGGCTACACCTTC.

This clone was counted only a few times. The rearrangement uses TRBV4-3 and TRBJ2-2; D perhaps matches TRBD2 (6 bases). The CDR3 has 18 amino acids. Germline V gives CDR1 LGHNA, CDR2 YSLEER. With 0 bases removed from V and 6 bases from J, the gap between germline ends came to 20 bases. The CDR3 here is CASSQEGTFGGFAGELFF. The CDR3 bases are TGCGCCAGCAGCCAAGAGGGAACATTCGGAGGGTTCGCCGGGGAGCTGTTTTTT.

The chain carries TRBV7-2 and TRBJ2-1; weak D call: TRBD2 (5 bases). This CDR3 is built from 16 residues. V lost 1 base, J lost 0 bases, and 10 bases lay in between. The V gene's germline CDR1 is SGHTA and CDR2 FQGNSA. The CDR3 nucleotides are TGTGCCAGCAGCTTAGTAAGCGGACCCTCCTACAATGAGCAGTTCTTC. Encoded protein: CASSLVSGPSYNEQFF.

This clone was found a few times. The V and J genes are TRBV9 and TRBJ1-2, with D unclear. The germline gives CDR1 SGDLS, CDR2 YYNGEE. V was cut by 6 bases and J by 4 bases, with 10 bases left in between. The CDR3 spans 12 residues. The DNA of the CDR3 is TGTGCCAGCAAATCGACAAGCTATGGCTACACCTTC. Translated: CASKSTSYGYTF.

This clone is a singleton in its sample. The V call is TRBV9, the J call TRBJ2-3, with D possibly matching TRBD2 (6 bases). Germline V gene data show CDR1 as SGDLS and CDR2 as YYNGEE. Between the trimmed V and J ends, which lost 0 bases and 2 bases, there was a span of 13 bases. The length of the CDR3 is 16 residues. The CDR3: CASSVDGLTFTDTQYF. CDR3 coding DNA: TGTGCCAGCAGCGTAGACGGACTAACCTTCACAGATACGCAGTATTTT.

The chain carries TRBV4-2 and TRBJ1-5, with TRBD1 matching 8 bases. CDR3 length: 14 amino acids. Germline V lookup: CDR1 LGHNA, CDR2 YNFKEQ. V lost 0 bases and J lost 7; bases outside the gene matches: 2. This CDR3 reads CASSQDSGGQPQHF. The CDR3, as DNA: TGTGCCAGCAGCCAAGATTCAGGGGGCCAGCCCCAGCATTTT.

The DNA of the CDR3 is TGTGCCAGCAGCCCTCATAGCGGCCTCTACAATGAGCAGTTCTTC. Translating it yields CASSPHSGLYNEQFF. V gene TRBV11-3 combines with J gene TRBJ2-1; D is possibly TRBD2 (6 bases). CDR1 is SGHNT, CDR2 YENEEA, per germline. The CDR3 covers 15 residues. V dropped 5 bases and J dropped 3 bases, with 14 bases sitting between them.

The genes are TRBV27 and TRBJ1-2; D is ambiguous. The germline V and J ends were trimmed by 5 bases and 8 bases, with 15 bases remaining between them. The CDR3 length is 13 residues. Per the germline V gene, CDR1 is MNHEY and CDR2 is SMNVEV (reference sequence). CDR3 bases: TGTGCCAGCAGTCTGCGTACAGAAGACGGCTACACCTTC. This codes for CASSLRTEDGYTF.

The rearrangement uses TRBV27 and TRBJ1-1, with 8 bases lining up with TRBD1. Germline CDR1 reads MNHEY; CDR2 reads SMNVEV (reference sequence). V lost 7 bases, J lost 5 bases, and 9 bases stayed unmatched. The CDR3 has 14 residues. The CDR3 reads CASNPDRAGTEAFF. In DNA form, the CDR3 reads TGTGCCAGCAATCCGGACAGGGCGGGGACTGAAGCTTTCTTT.

This chain links TRBV15 with TRBJ2-2; D is unresolved. CDR1 and CDR2 from the germline V gene are LNHNV and YYDKDF (reference sequence). Trimming cost V 5 bases and J 5 bases, with 18 bases left between them. The CDR3 is 16 amino acids. The chain's CDR3 is CATSRQKAKTTGELFF. In DNA form, the CDR3 reads TGTGCCACCAGCCGTCAGAAAGCGAAGACTACCGGGGAGCTGTTTTTT.

The CDR3 nucleotides are TGCGCCAGCAGCCAAGGAAGCAGGACCTACAATGAGCAGTTCTTC. It translates to CASSQGSRTYNEQFF. The V call is TRBV4-1, the J call TRBJ2-1; D gene unclear. Germline loops: CDR1 MGHRA, CDR2 YSYEKL. The V and J ends lost 1 base and 2 bases respectively, with 9 bases between them. The CDR3 is 15 amino acids.

The J gene is TRBJ2-2, the V gene TRBV5-1; the D gene is possibly TRBD2 (5 bases). The CDR3 consists of 14 residues. Trimming removed 2 bases from V and 6 bases from J, with 11 bases in between. Looked up from germline, CDR1 is SGHRS and CDR2 is YFSETQ. Written as DNA, the CDR3 is TGCGCCAGCAGCTTAGAGGGATCGTCCGGGGAGCTGTTTTTT. Its translation: CASSLEGSSGELFF. The whole variable domain, filled in from reference TRBV5-1 and TRBJ2-2, reads KAGVTQTPRYLIKTRGQQVTLSCSPISGHRSVSWYQQTPGQGLQFLFEYFSETQRNKGNFPGRFSGRQFSNSRSEMNVSTLELGDSALYLCASSLEGSSGELFFGEGSRLTVL.

This chain connects TRBV6-1 to TRBJ1-2; D not resolved. The CDR3 spans 15 residues. Trimming removed 3 bases from V and 0 bases from J, with 11 bases in between. Germline lookup yields CDR1 MNHNS and CDR2 SASEGT. The CDR3 nucleotides read TGTGCCAGCAGTGAGATTCTACTGTCTAACTATGGCTACACCTTC. Translation: CASSEILLSNYGYTF.